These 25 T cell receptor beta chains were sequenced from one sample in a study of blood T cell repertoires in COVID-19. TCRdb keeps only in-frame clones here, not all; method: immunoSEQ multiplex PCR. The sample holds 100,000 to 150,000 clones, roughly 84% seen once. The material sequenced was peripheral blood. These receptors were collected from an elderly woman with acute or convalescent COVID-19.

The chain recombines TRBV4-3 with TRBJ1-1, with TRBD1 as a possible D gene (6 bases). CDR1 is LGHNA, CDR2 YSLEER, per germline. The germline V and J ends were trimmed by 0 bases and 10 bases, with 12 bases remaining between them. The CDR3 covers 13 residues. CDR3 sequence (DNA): TGCGCCAGCAGCCAAGATAGGGGGACCGTAGCTTTCTTT. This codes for CASSQDRGTVAFF.

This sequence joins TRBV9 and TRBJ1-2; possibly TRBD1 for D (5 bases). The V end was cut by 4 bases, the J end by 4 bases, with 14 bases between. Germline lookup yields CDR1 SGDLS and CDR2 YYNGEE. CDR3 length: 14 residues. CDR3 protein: CASSTGGVLYGYTF. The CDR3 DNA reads TGTGCCAGCAGCACCGGGGGGGTGCTCTATGGCTACACCTTC.

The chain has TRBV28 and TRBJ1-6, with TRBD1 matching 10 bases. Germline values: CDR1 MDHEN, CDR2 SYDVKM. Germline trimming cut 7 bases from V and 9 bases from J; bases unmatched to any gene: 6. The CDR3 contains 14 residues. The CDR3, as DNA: TGTGCCAGCAATCGACAGGGGGCGTTTTCACCCCTCCACTTT. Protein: CASNRQGAFSPLHF.

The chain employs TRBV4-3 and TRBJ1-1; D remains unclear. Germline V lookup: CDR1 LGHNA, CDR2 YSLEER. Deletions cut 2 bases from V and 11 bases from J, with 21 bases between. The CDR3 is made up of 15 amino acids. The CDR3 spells CASSQSTVVTGRAFF. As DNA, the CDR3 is TGCGCCAGCAGCCAATCAACAGTGGTCACTGGTCGGGCTTTCTTT.

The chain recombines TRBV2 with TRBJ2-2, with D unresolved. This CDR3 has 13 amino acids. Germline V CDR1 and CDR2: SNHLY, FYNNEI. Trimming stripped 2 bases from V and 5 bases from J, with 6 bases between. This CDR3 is CASSEMRTGELFF. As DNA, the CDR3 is TGTGCCAGCAGTGAAATGCGGACCGGGGAGCTGTTTTTT.

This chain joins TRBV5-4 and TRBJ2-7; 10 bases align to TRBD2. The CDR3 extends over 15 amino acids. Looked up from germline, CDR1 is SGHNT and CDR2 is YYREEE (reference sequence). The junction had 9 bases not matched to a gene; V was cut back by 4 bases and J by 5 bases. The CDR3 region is CASSTKAGGPNEQYF. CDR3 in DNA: TGTGCCAGCAGCACCAAAGCGGGGGGGCCCAACGAGCAGTACTTC.

The CDR3 nucleotides are TGTGCCAGCAGCTTAGTGCCCGAGACTGAAGCTTTCTTT. Protein sequence: CASSLVPETEAFF. The gene calls are TRBV11-1 and TRBJ1-1; D gene ambiguous. Trimming pared 1 base from V and 5 bases from J, leaving 8 bases between. This CDR3 comprises 13 residues. CDR1 is SGHAT and CDR2 is FQDESV in the germline V gene (reference sequence).

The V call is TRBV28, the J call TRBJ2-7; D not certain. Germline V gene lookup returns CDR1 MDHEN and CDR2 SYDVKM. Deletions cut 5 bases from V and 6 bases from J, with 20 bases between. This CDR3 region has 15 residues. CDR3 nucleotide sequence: TGTGCCAGCAGTGTATTGCCGTCAGGCATCGGCGAGCAGTACTTC. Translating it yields CASSVLPSGIGEQYF.

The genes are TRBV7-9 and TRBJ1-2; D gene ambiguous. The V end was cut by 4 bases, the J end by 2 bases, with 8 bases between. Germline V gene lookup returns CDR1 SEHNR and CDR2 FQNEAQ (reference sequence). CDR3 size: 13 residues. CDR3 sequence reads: CASSYTENYGYTF. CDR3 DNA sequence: TGTGCCAGCAGCTATACAGAAAACTATGGCTACACCTTC.

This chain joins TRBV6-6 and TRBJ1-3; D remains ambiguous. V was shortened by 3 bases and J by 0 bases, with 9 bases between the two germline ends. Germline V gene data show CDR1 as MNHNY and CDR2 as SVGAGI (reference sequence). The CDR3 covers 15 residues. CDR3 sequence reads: CASSYLMSSGNTIYF. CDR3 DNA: TGTGCCAGCAGTTATCTGATGAGCTCTGGAAACACCATATATTTT.

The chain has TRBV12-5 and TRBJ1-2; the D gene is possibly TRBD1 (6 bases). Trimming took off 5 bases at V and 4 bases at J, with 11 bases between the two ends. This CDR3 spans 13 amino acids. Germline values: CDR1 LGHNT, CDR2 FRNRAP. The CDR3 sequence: CASGPGTTYGYTF. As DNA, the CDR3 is TGTGCTAGTGGTCCAGGGACAACCTATGGCTACACCTTC. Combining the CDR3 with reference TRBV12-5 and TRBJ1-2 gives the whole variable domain DARVTQTPRHKVTEMGQEVTMRCQPILGHNTVFWYRQTMMQGLELLAYFRNRAPLDDSGMPKDRFSAEMPDATLATLKIQPSEPRDSAVYFCASGPGTTYGYTFGSGTRLTVV.

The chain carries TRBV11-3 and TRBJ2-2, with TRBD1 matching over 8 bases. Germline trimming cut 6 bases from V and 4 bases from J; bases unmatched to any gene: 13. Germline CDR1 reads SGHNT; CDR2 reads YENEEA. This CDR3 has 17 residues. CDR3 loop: CASRLRSRGHGTGELFF. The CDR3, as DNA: TGTGCCAGCAGACTAAGGTCCAGGGGGCATGGCACCGGGGAGCTGTTTTTT.

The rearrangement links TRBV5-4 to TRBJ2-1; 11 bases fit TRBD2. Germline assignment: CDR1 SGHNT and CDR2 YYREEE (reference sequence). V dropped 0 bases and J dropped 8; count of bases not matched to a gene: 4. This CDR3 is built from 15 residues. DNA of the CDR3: TGTGCCAGCAGCTTGGGACTAGCGGGAAGGGATGAGCAGTTCTTC. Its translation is CASSLGLAGRDEQFF.

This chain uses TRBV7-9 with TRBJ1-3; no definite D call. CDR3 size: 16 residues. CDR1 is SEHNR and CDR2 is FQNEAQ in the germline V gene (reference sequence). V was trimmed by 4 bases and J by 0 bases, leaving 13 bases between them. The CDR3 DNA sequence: TGTGCCAGCAGCTCAGAAGTTCGACTCTCTGGAAACACCATATATTTT. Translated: CASSSEVRLSGNTIYF.

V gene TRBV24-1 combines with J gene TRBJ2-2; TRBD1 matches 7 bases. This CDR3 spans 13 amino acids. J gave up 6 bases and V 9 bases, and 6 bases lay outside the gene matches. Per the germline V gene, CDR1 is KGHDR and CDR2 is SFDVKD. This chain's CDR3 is CATETGFAGELFF. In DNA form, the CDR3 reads TGTGCCACCGAGACAGGGTTTGCCGGGGAGCTGTTTTTT.

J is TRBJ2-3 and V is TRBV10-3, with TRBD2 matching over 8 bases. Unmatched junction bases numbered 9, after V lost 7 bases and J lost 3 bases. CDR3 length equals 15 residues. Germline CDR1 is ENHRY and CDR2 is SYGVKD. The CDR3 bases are TGTGCCATCACGGCCGGGGGGGTGATGACAGATACGCAGTATTTT. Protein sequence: CAITAGGVMTDTQYF.

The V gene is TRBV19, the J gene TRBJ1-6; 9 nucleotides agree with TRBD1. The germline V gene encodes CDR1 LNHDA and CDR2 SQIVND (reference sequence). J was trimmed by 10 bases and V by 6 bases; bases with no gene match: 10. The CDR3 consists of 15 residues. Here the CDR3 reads CASSRGQGGRSPLHF. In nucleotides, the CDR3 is TGTGCCAGTAGCAGGGGACAGGGCGGGAGATCACCCCTCCACTTT.

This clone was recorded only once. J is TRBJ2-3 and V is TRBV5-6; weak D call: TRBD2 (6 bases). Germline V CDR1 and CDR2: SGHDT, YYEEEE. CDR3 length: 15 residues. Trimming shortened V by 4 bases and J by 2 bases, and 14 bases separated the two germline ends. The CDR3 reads CASSLRLVSTDTQYF. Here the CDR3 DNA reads TGTGCCAGCAGCCTTAGACTAGTTTCCACAGATACGCAGTATTTT. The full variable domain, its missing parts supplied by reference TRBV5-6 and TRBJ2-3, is DAGVTQSPTHLIKTRGQQVTLRCSPKSGHDTVSWYQQALGQGPQFIFQYYEEEERQRGNFPDRFSGHQFPNYSSELNVNALLLGDSALYLCASSLRLVSTDTQYFGPGTRLTVL.

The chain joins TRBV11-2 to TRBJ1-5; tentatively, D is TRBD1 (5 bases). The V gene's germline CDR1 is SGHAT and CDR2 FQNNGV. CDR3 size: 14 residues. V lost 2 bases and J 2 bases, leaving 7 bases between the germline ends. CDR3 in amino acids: CASSLSGGNQPQHF. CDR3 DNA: TGTGCCAGCAGCTTATCGGGGGGCAATCAGCCCCAGCATTTT.

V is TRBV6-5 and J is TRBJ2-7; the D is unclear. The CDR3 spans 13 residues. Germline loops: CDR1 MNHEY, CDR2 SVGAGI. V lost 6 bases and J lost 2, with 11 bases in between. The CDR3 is CASRPGVAYEQYF. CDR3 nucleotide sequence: TGTGCCAGCAGACCCGGAGTAGCCTACGAGCAGTACTTC.

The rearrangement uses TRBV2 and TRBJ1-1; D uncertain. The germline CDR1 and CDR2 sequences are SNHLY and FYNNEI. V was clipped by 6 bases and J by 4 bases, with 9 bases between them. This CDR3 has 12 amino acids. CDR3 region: CASRAGVTEAFF. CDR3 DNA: TGTGCCAGCAGGGCCGGGGTCACTGAAGCTTTCTTT.

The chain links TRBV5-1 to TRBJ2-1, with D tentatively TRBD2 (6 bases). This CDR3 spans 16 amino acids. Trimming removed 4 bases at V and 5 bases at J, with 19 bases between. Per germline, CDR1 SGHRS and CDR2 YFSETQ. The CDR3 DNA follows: TGCGCCAGCAGCCGTTCATTTGGCGGGAATAACAATGAGCAGTTCTTC. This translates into CASSRSFGGNNNEQFF.

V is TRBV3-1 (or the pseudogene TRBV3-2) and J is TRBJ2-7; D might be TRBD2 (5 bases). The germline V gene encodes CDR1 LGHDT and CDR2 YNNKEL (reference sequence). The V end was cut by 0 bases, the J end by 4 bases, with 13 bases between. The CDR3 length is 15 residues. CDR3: CASSQDRGFVYEQYF. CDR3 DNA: TGTGCCAGCAGCCAAGATCGAGGGTTCGTTTACGAGCAGTACTTC.

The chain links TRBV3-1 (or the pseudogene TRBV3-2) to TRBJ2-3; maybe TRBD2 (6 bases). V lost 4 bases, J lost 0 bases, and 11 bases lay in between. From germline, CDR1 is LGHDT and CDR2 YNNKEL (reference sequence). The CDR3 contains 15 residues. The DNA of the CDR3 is TGTGCCAGCAGCCCGGGACTTCACAGCACAGATACGCAGTATTTT. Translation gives CASSPGLHSTDTQYF.

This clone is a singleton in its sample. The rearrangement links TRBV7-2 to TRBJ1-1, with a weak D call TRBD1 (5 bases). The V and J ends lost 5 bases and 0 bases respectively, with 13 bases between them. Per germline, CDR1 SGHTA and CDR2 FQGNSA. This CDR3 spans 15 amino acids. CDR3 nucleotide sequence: TGTGCCAGCAGCATTAGTGGGACTATGAACACTGAAGCTTTCTTT. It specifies CASSISGTMNTEAFF.